This T cell receptor beta chain was recovered during a study of T cells after somatic rescue of genetic block (dated by TCRdb to 2018 to 2020). General notes on the study: The study assessed how robust, over the long term, a T-cell system was when the system had developed through somatic rescue of a genetic block in T-cell development.

Library preparation was by the immunoSEQ multiplex PCR assay. The clones in this table, taken by TCRdb from immuneACCESS, are in-frame only. Not every clone is retained; where verified, under half of the shortfall comes from an unresolved V gene, and the cause of the rest is unknown. This sample lists roughly 110,000 clones; 75% to 95% were detected once. About 1.5% of the sample is in the top ten clones. Worth noting for this clone: Its binding antigen is unknown. The input lacks base qualities; no much larger clone sits a single base away.

CDR1 LNHNV and CDR2 YYDKDF were looked up in the germline V gene (reference sequence). The CDR3 spans 15 residues, from the cysteine through the phenylalanine. The retained sequence is limited to the CDR3, 45 bases, with the frame set at the first base. V gives up 2 bases and J gives up 7 bases, and the segment between their germline ends measures 15 bases. This clonotype was sampled from a woman under 30. Recombination connected TRBV15 to TRBJ1-3; the D gene is not confidently resolved. Sequencing was performed on peripheral blood mononuclear cells (PBMCs). The CDR3 loop reads CATSRPGRSRNTIYF. The nucleotide sequence reads TGTGCCACCAGCAGACCTGGACGGAGTAGGAACACCATATATTTT.